Here is one T cell receptor (beta chain) with its context. Assay used: immunoSEQ multiplex PCR; TCRdb lists only in-frame clones, some missing. Seen here are 300,000 to 400,000 clones, roughly 90% observed once, and the top ten hold less than 3%. It was during active infection that Seattle patients were enrolled and then longitudinally followed. These data come from a study of blood T cell repertoires in COVID-19. Study summary: The United States, Italy and Spain were the sources of the acute and convalescent COVID-19 samples. Sample material is recorded as cDNA or gDNA derived from T cells, B-cell-depleted T cells, or PBMCs.

Germline V gives CDR1 SGHNT, CDR2 YYREEE (reference sequence). The CDR3 extends over 15 amino acids. J gave up 10 bases and V 4 bases, and 13 bases lay outside the gene matches. This chain links TRBV5-4 with TRBJ2-1; TRBD2 matches at 8 bases. Material: peripheral blood. This TCR was sampled from a woman aged 25 to 45 with COVID-19, enrolled during active disease. The CDR3 reads CASSTQFGLADEQFF. DNA of the CDR3: TGTGCCAGCAGCACACAATTTGGACTAGCCGACGAGCAGTTCTTC.